The rows below give T cell receptor beta chains drawn from one sample of a study of follicular helper T cells after annual influenza vaccination. Data came from immunoSEQ multiplex PCR; TCRdb stores just in-frame clones and leaves some out. The repertoire holds 9,500 to 15,000 clones, with around 80% as singletons. Sequencing was performed on CXCR5+ CD38- circulating T follicular helper cells from blood, taken on the day of influenza vaccination. These receptors were collected from an adult who received the influenza vaccine. Each CDR3 is given with its conserved first and last residue. A D gene is named only where the DNA matches it firmly. Size is stated for part of the rows, as once, few or many counts, or as a class when the clone is expanded.

CDR3 length,J gene,D gene,clone size,V gene,CDR3 DNA,CDR3 protein
14,TRBJ2-4,TRBD1,.,TRBV29-1,TGCAGCGTGGCAAGGGGGCAGGGGATGGGCATTCAGTACTTC,CSVARGQGMGIQYF
15,TRBJ1-4,TRBD1,.,TRBV30,TGTGCCTGGAGTGTTCAGAGGGGGCGGTATGAAAAACTGTTTTTT,CAWSVQRGRYEKLFF
14,TRBJ1-1,.,.,TRBV6-1,TGTGCCAGCAGTGAGAGTACAGGGTGGACTGAAGCTTTCTTT,CASSESTGWTEAFF
15,TRBJ1-5,.,.,TRBV5-1,TGCGCCAGCAGCCCATCGGACAGAAGCAATCAGCCCCAGCATTTT,CASSPSDRSNQPQHF
15,TRBJ2-3,.,.,TRBV11-2,TGTGCCAGCAGCTTAAGATCGTTGGCAGAGGATACGCAGTATTTT,CASSLRSLAEDTQYF
17,TRBJ2-5,.,.,TRBV4-2,TGTGCCAGCAGCGAGGACTTGATGGCGGGGGCGGAAGAGACCCAGTACTTC,CASSEDLMAGAEETQYF
15,TRBJ1-5,TRBD1,.,TRBV14,TGTGCCAGCAGCCATGACAGGGGAGAGTGTCAGCCCCAGCATTTT,CASSHDRGECQPQHF
16,TRBJ1-1,.,.,TRBV27,TGTGCCAGCAGTTTGATCTGGGGCGACAGGAACACTGAAGCTTTCTTT,CASSLIWGDRNTEAFF
14,TRBJ1-2,.,.,TRBV7-9,TGTGCCAGCAGCCCGAATTTGGCTCACTATGGCTACACCTTC,CASSPNLAHYGYTF
13,TRBJ1-2,TRBD1,.,TRBV28,TGTGCCAGCAGAGAGCCGACAGGGCCCGGCTACACCTTC,CASREPTGPGYTF
15,TRBJ1-4,.,.,TRBV5-4,TGTGCCAGCAGCTTCTCCGGGACGCTTAATGAAAAACTGTTTTTT,CASSFSGTLNEKLFF
16,TRBJ1-3,.,once,TRBV5-6,TGTGCCAGCAGCTTGAGACAGACTAGCTCTGGAAACACCATATATTTT,CASSLRQTSSGNTIYF
15,TRBJ1-1,.,.,TRBV21-1,TGTGCCAGCAGCCCAGGGGGGCTCAACCATCATAAAGCTTTCTTT,CASSPGGLNHHKAFF
12,TRBJ1-2,.,.,TRBV28,TGTGCCAGCAGTTCCGGGGGTTATGGCTACACCTTC,CASSSGGYGYTF
17,TRBJ2-1,TRBD2,.,TRBV15,TGTGCCACCAGCAGAGAAGGGAGGTTAGCGGGGACCAATGAGCAGTTCTTC,CATSREGRLAGTNEQFF
13,TRBJ1-1,.,.,TRBV6-1,TGTGCCAGCGGGTTTGCAGGGAACACTGAAGCTTTCTTT,CASGFAGNTEAFF
15,TRBJ1-2,TRBD1,once,TRBV25-1,TGTGCCAGCAGTGGGGGACAGGGGCGTGAGGGTGGCTACACCTTC,CASSGGQGREGGYTF
15,TRBJ2-6,.,.,TRBV19,TGTGCCAGTAGTAACAGGGCCTCTGGGGCCAACGTCCTGACTTTC,CASSNRASGANVLTF
18,TRBJ2-5,.,large,TRBV5-6,TGTGCCAGCAGCTTGTTCGGGACATTGGGACATGGGGAAGAGACCCAGTACTTC,CASSLFGTLGHGEETQYF
16,TRBJ2-1,TRBD2,.,TRBV6-4,TGTGCCAGCAACAGGACTAGCGGGGGCACCTACAATGAGCAGTTCTTC,CASNRTSGGTYNEQFF
17,TRBJ1-4,.,.,TRBV4-3,TGCGCCAGCAGCCAAGATAGGGCGGGGGGAGATCTTGAAAAACTGTTTTTT,CASSQDRAGGDLEKLFF
12,TRBJ1-3,.,.,TRBV6-1,TGTGCCAGCCGAGGCCCAGGGGACACCATATATTTT,CASRGPGDTIYF
14,TRBJ1-1,.,.,TRBV5-1,TGCGCCAGCAGCTTGAACAGTTGGGACACTGAAGCTTTCTTT,CASSLNSWDTEAFF
16,TRBJ2-7,TRBD2,.,TRBV7-8,TGTGCCAGCAGCTTAGCGTTGGCGGGGGGGTCCTACGAGCAGTACTTC,CASSLALAGGSYEQYF
15,TRBJ1-2,.,.,TRBV6-6,TGTGCCAGCAGTTCCCCCGGGACCTATAACTATGGCTACACCTTC,CASSSPGTYNYGYTF
15,TRBJ2-2,.,.,TRBV11-1,TGTGCCAGCGTAGGACGCCGCGCGAACACCGGGGAGCTGTTTTTT,CASVGRRANTGELFF
15,TRBJ1-2,TRBD1,.,TRBV9,TGTGCCAGCAGCGTAGACGCGACAGGGATCAATGGCTACACCTTC,CASSVDATGINGYTF
17,TRBJ2-3,TRBD2,.,TRBV9,TGTGCCAGCAGCCCCCGATTAGCGGGGGCCGGCACAGATACGCAGTATTTT,CASSPRLAGAGTDTQYF
15,TRBJ1-3,.,.,TRBV6-1,TGTGCCAGCAGTGAAGTGCGACGCTTTGGAAACACCATATATTTT,CASSEVRRFGNTIYF
16,TRBJ2-7,TRBD1,.,TRBV4-3,TGCGCCAGCAGCCGAGACGCGGGACAGGGTGATTACGAGCAGTACTTC,CASSRDAGQGDYEQYF
13,TRBJ2-5,.,.,TRBV19,TGTGCCAGTAGTATAAACAGGGAAGAGACCCAGTACTTC,CASSINREETQYF
15,TRBJ1-4,TRBD1,few,TRBV7-9,TGTGCCAGCAGCCCCGGGACAGACAATAATGAAAAACTGTTTTTT,CASSPGTDNNEKLFF
13,TRBJ2-7,.,.,TRBV28,TGTGCCAGCAGTTCGCCCGGGAACTACGAGCAGTACTTC,CASSSPGNYEQYF
14,TRBJ2-1,.,.,TRBV30,TGTGCCTGGAGAAACCAGTCCATTGTCGGTGAGCAGTTCTTC,CAWRNQSIVGEQFF
16,TRBJ2-2,TRBD1,.,TRBV4-2,TGTGCCAGCAGCCCAACCAAGGACAGGGACACCGGGGAGCTGTTTTTT,CASSPTKDRDTGELFF
14,TRBJ2-3,.,.,TRBV7-2,TGTGCCAGCAGCTCCTCCCGAGCGGCGGATACGCAGTATTTT,CASSSSRAADTQYF
15,TRBJ1-5,.,few,TRBV6-5,TGTGCCAGCAGTTTGGAGAGGGGTCGGAATCAGCCCCAGCATTTT,CASSLERGRNQPQHF
14,TRBJ2-1,TRBD1,.,TRBV5-6,TGTGCCAGCAGTTACAGACAGGGATACAATGGGCAGTTCTTC,CASSYRQGYNGQFF
15,TRBJ2-3,.,.,TRBV5-1,TGCGCCAGCAGCCCGGGCGGAACTAGCACAGATACGCAGTATTTT,CASSPGGTSTDTQYF
14,TRBJ2-3,.,.,TRBV7-2,TGTGCCAGCAGCCGGCCCGGGGGCACAGATACGCAGTATTTT,CASSRPGGTDTQYF
12,TRBJ2-7,.,.,TRBV7-9,TGTGCCAGCAGCTCTAGATCGGGCGAGCAGTACTTC,CASSSRSGEQYF
14,TRBJ1-1,.,.,TRBV6-1,TGTGCCAGCAGCCTAAGATACGTGAACACTGAAGCTTTCTTT,CASSLRYVNTEAFF
15,TRBJ1-1,.,.,TRBV28,TGTGCCAGCAGTTCCAGGGGAGGGGTGGGCACTGAAGCTTTCTTT,CASSSRGGVGTEAFF
13,TRBJ1-1,.,few,TRBV7-9,TGTGCCAGCAGCTTAGAGGGGGAGGCTGAAGCTTTCTTT,CASSLEGEAEAFF
12,TRBJ2-1,.,.,TRBV10-3,TGTGCCATCAGTGAGTCGAAGTATGAGCAGTTCTTC,CAISESKYEQFF
16,TRBJ2-1,.,.,TRBV2,TGTGCCAGCAGTGCAATCTGGACAGTCCCCCAGAATGAGCAGTTCTTC,CASSAIWTVPQNEQFF
13,TRBJ2-1,.,.,TRBV2,TGTGCCAGCACTTTTAGTGAGTCCGATGAGCAGTTCTTC,CASTFSESDEQFF
11,TRBJ1-6,.,few,TRBV20-1,TGCAGTGCCCGATCGGGCTCACCCCTCCACTTT,CSARSGSPLHF
13,TRBJ2-5,.,.,TRBV27,TGTGCCAGCAGTCTACCAGGGGGGGAGACCCAGTACTTC,CASSLPGGETQYF
16,TRBJ1-5,.,.,TRBV6-1,TGTGCCAGCAGTGAAGACCTGTCCAGGGCGGGTCAGCCCCAGCATTTT,CASSEDLSRAGQPQHF
14,TRBJ1-2,TRBD1,.,TRBV7-2,TGTGCCAGCAGCCGGGACAGGCAAAACTATGGCTACACCTTC,CASSRDRQNYGYTF
14,TRBJ1-4,.,.,TRBV6-6,TGTGCCAGCAGATCACAGGGCGGTGAAGAAAAACTGTTTTTT,CASRSQGGEEKLFF
16,TRBJ1-3,.,.,TRBV7-8,TGTGCCAGCAGCTTAGTTCAGAACCCCTCTGGAAACACCATATATTTT,CASSLVQNPSGNTIYF